These 32 T cell receptor beta chains share one sample of origin, sequenced in a study of Ad26.COV2.S vaccination and SARS-CoV-2 variants (dated by TCRdb to the early 2020s). Sample treatment or condition, as interpreted from the label and publication: roughly 18 received Ad26.COV2.S at low or high dose, single or two shots; several received placebo; per-sample allocation not given. Repertoires of vaccine and placebo recipients were sequenced from samples taken on day 63 after the first injection. The method behind the library was the immunoSEQ multiplex PCR assay. Drawn from immuneACCESS, this table holds only the in-frame rearrangements with V and J called that TCRdb kept. Clones are partly lost; checked studies trace under half to an unresolved V gene and leave the rest unexplained. The sample data list approximately 480,000 clones, and about 83% of these were observed just once. The ten largest clones add up to around 13% of the sample.

The sample was peripheral blood, taken in a trial of Ad26.COV2.S vaccine versus placebo. The receptors shown here come from a person between 18 and 65 years old who received the Ad26.COV2.S COVID-19 vaccine or a placebo.

The chain combines TRBV2 with TRBJ2-3; 10 nucleotides match TRBD2. The ends lost 6 bases at V and 2 bases at J; junction bases unmatched: 14. The CDR3 runs to 18 residues. CDR1 and CDR2 (germline): SNHLY, FYNNEI. The CDR3 DNA reads as TGTGCCAGCAGCCCCAGGTGGTCACTAGCGGGACCCACAGATACGCAGTATTTT. It codes for CASSPRWSLAGPTDTQYF.

The V and J genes are TRBV19 and TRBJ1-4; D is unclear. The CDR3 has 14 residues. Germline CDR1 reads LNHDA; CDR2 reads SQIVND (reference sequence). The ends were cut back, 3 bases at V and 0 bases at J, with 5 bases in the middle. The CDR3 DNA sequence: TGTGCCAGTAGTATGACCGCAACTAATGAAAAACTGTTTTTT. Amino acid sequence: CASSMTATNEKLFF.

The chain links TRBV5-6 to TRBJ2-7; no firm D call. The V end was cut by 0 bases, the J end by 2 bases, with 6 bases between. The germline gives CDR1 SGHDT, CDR2 YYEEEE. The CDR3 loop spans 13 amino acids. CDR3 protein: CASSLVLAYEQYF. CDR3 DNA sequence: TGTGCCAGCAGCTTGGTATTAGCCTACGAGCAGTACTTC. The full variable domain, rest sourced from reference TRBV5-6 and TRBJ2-7, is DAGVTQSPTHLIKTRGQQVTLRCSPKSGHDTVSWYQQALGQGPQFIFQYYEEEERQRGNFPDRFSGHQFPNYSSELNVNALLLGDSALYLCASSLVLAYEQYFGPGTRLTVT.

This chain joins TRBV6-5 and TRBJ2-2, with a weak D call TRBD2 (5 bases). The CDR3 has 15 residues. Deletions cut 2 bases from V and 4 bases from J, with 11 bases between. From germline, CDR1 is MNHEY and CDR2 SVGAGI. The CDR3 protein is CASSYGRVGTGELFF. CDR3 nucleotides: TGTGCCAGCAGTTACGGGCGGGTCGGCACCGGGGAGCTGTTTTTT.

The V gene is TRBV6-5, the J gene TRBJ2-2; maybe TRBD1 (6 bases). The V gene's germline CDR1 is MNHEY and CDR2 SVGAGI. Trimming pared 8 bases from V and 6 bases from J, leaving 16 bases between. This CDR3 spans 14 amino acids. The DNA of the CDR3 is TGTGCCAGCCGGGGTACAGGGATCCCCGGGGAGCTGTTTTTT. Translating it yields CASRGTGIPGELFF.

V is TRBV7-2 and J is TRBJ2-7; unclear D gene. The CDR3 has 16 amino acids. Between the trimmed V and J ends, which lost 1 base and 0 bases, there was a span of 13 bases. Germline-derived CDR1 and CDR2 are SGHTA and FQGNSA. The CDR3, as DNA: TGTGCCAGCAGCTTAGAGATCTTGGCGGTCTCCTACGAGCAGTACTTC. Translated, it gives CASSLEILAVSYEQYF.

The V call is TRBV30, the J call TRBJ2-1, with D uncertain. This CDR3 is built from 11 residues. Trimming cost V 0 bases and J 13 bases, with 10 bases left between them. Germline V gene sequence: CDR1 GTSNPN, CDR2 SVGIG (reference sequence). As DNA, the CDR3 is TGTGCCTGGAGTGTAGCCGGACCCCAGTTCTTC. Translated: CAWSVAGPQFF.

The chain couples TRBV5-5 to TRBJ2-7; D gene uncertain. Trimming pared 0 bases from V and 3 bases from J, leaving 10 bases between. Looked up from germline, CDR1 is SGHKS and CDR2 is YYEKEE (reference sequence). The CDR3 is 14 residues long. The CDR3 sequence: CASSLGHLNYEQYF. In DNA, the CDR3 is TGTGCCAGCAGCTTGGGGCACCTGAACTACGAGCAGTACTTC. The entire variable domain, with the rest obtained from reference TRBV5-5 and TRBJ2-7, is as follows: DAGVTQSPTHLIKTRGQQVTLRCSPISGHKSVSWYQQVLGQGPQFIFQYYEKEERGRGNFPDRFSARQFPNYSSELNVNALLLGDSALYLCASSLGHLNYEQYFGPGTRLTVT.

The genes are TRBV6-5 and TRBJ2-2, with 8 nucleotides matching TRBD2. This CDR3 has 15 residues. Germline V gene sequence: CDR1 MNHEY, CDR2 SVGAGI. The J segment lost 6 bases and the V segment lost 6 bases, leaving 9 bases of the junction unmatched. The CDR3 bases are TGTGCCAGCAGAAGACCGGGACTAGGCCCCGGGGAGCTGTTTTTT. Protein product: CASRRPGLGPGELFF.

The J gene is TRBJ2-2, the V gene TRBV18; D is unresolved. Germline assignment: CDR1 KGHSH and CDR2 LQKENI. The V gene lost 3 bases and the J gene lost 5 bases, with 10 bases spanning the gap. This CDR3 contains 14 residues. The CDR3 spells CASSPIPGTGELFF. For the CDR3, the DNA is TGTGCCAGCTCACCCATCCCCGGGACCGGGGAGCTGTTTTTT.

Written as DNA, the CDR3 is TGCGCCAGCAGCCCGTGGGACCCCGGGGAGCTGTTTTTT. The encoded protein is CASSPWDPGELFF. The chain is built from TRBV5-1 and TRBJ2-2; D may be TRBD1 or TRBD2 (5 bases each). The V gene's germline CDR1 is SGHRS and CDR2 YFSETQ. This CDR3 is built from 13 residues. Deletions cut 4 bases from V and 6 bases from J, with 10 bases between.

The rearrangement joins TRBV19 to TRBJ2-7; D gene unclear. This CDR3 spans 14 amino acids. Trimming took 5 bases from V and 4 from J, leaving 15 bases between them. CDR1 and CDR2 from the germline V gene are LNHDA and SQIVND (reference sequence). The CDR3 here is CASSPELAQYEQYF. CDR3 DNA: TGTGCCAGTAGTCCAGAACTGGCACAGTACGAGCAGTACTTC. Complete variable domain (other parts from reference TRBV19 and TRBJ2-7): DGGITQSPKYLFRKEGQNVTLSCEQNLNHDAMYWYRQDPGQGLRLIYYSQIVNDFQKGDIAEGYSVSREKKESFPLTVTSAQKNPTAFYLCASSPELAQYEQYFGPGTRLTVT.

This chain uses TRBV6-6 with TRBJ2-2, with 13 bases that match TRBD2. There are 15 residues in the CDR3. The germline V gene encodes CDR1 MNHNY and CDR2 SVGAGI (reference sequence). J gave up 6 bases and V 6 bases, and 4 bases lay outside the gene matches. DNA for the CDR3: TGTGCCAGCAGCATACTAGCGGGAGGGGCCGGGGAGCTGTTTTTT. It specifies CASSILAGGAGELFF.

The chain uses TRBV11-2 and TRBJ2-1; D is undetermined. CDR3 length: 14 amino acids. V dropped 4 bases and J dropped 5 bases, with 12 bases sitting between them. Germline CDR1 and CDR2: SGHAT and FQNNGV. The CDR3 is CASSYGVGHNEQFF. CDR3 nucleotides: TGTGCCAGCAGCTATGGGGTGGGCCACAATGAGCAGTTCTTC.

This chain links TRBV3-1 (or the pseudogene TRBV3-2) with TRBJ2-1; TRBD2 is a possible D gene (5 bases). The CDR3 runs 13 residues. V gave up 3 bases and J gave up 13 bases, with 16 bases separating them. The germline gives CDR1 LGHDT, CDR2 YNNKEL (reference sequence). The CDR3 coding sequence is TGTGCCAGCAGCCATCCGGCGGGCGGATATCAGTTCTTC. Translated: CASSHPAGGYQFF.

This clone was seen just once. CDR3 in amino acids: CATSDSRTSRPYEQYF. The DNA of the CDR3 is TGTGCCACCAGTGATTCGAGGACTAGCCGACCCTACGAGCAGTACTTC. The rearrangement links TRBV24-1 to TRBJ2-7, with TRBD2 matching 8 bases. The V and J ends lost 2 bases and 2 bases, in that order; junction bases with no gene match: 7. The germline CDR1 and CDR2 sequences are KGHDR and SFDVKD. The CDR3 is 16 amino acids.

The V call is TRBV27, the J call TRBJ2-3; D remains ambiguous. The CDR3 is 16 residues long. The germline V gene encodes CDR1 MNHEY and CDR2 SMNVEV (reference sequence). Trimming removed 5 bases from V and 3 bases from J, with 18 bases in between. The CDR3 here is CASSPFQEMVTDTQYF. In DNA form, the CDR3 reads TGTGCCAGCAGTCCTTTTCAGGAAATGGTAACAGATACGCAGTATTTT.

The rearrangement uses TRBV6-5 and TRBJ1-1; D ambiguous. The germline V and J ends were trimmed by 5 bases and 1 base, with 11 bases remaining between them. Germline V gives CDR1 MNHEY, CDR2 SVGAGI. CDR3 size: 14 residues. CDR3 in amino acids: CASSLLIGNTEAFF. CDR3 coding DNA: TGTGCCAGCAGTCTCCTAATCGGGAACACTGAAGCTTTCTTT.

V gene TRBV5-1 combines with J gene TRBJ1-5, with a possible D match to TRBD1 (5 bases). V lost 1 base to trimming and J lost 7 bases, with 12 bases between them. CDR1 and CDR2 (germline): SGHRS, YFSETQ. The CDR3 runs 14 residues. The CDR3 bases are TGCGCCAGCAGCTTGATGGGGGATCGGCAGCCCCAGCATTTT. This translates into CASSLMGDRQPQHF.

The V call is TRBV29-1, the J call TRBJ2-5; 11 bases align to TRBD1. This CDR3 spans 13 amino acids. Germline V CDR1 and CDR2: SQVTM, ANQGSEA. Germline trimming cut 4 bases from V and 5 bases from J; bases unmatched to any gene: 3. DNA of the CDR3: TGCAGCGTTGGGACAGGGGGCCTGGAGACCCAGTACTTC. It specifies CSVGTGGLETQYF.

This chain joins TRBV28 and TRBJ1-1; TRBD1 is a possible D gene (6 bases). The V end was cut by 6 bases, the J end by 1 base, with 12 bases between. CDR3 length: 14 amino acids. CDR1 is MDHEN and CDR2 is SYDVKM in the germline V gene. CDR3 residues: CASRDSGKNTEAFF. The CDR3 DNA reads as TGTGCCAGCAGGGACAGCGGGAAGAACACTGAAGCTTTCTTT. The variable domain in full, completed from reference TRBV28 and TRBJ1-1, reads DVKVTQSSRYLVKRTGEKVFLECVQDMDHENMFWYRQDPGLGLRLIYFSYDVKMKEKGDIPEGYSVSREKKERFSLILESASTNQTSMYLCASRDSGKNTEAFFGQGTRLTVV.

This clone has a single count. The chain couples TRBV4-3 to TRBJ1-2, with D perhaps matching TRBD1 (6 bases). The CDR3 is 16 residues long. The germline gives CDR1 LGHNA, CDR2 YSLEER. V lost 3 bases and J 4 bases, leaving 18 bases between the germline ends. CDR3 protein: CASSQGWGGAVYGYTF. DNA of the CDR3: TGCGCCAGCAGCCAGGGATGGGGGGGCGCTGTCTATGGCTACACCTTC.

The chain combines TRBV5-1 with TRBJ2-7, with TRBD1 as a possible D gene (6 bases). The V end lost 9 bases, the J end lost 0 bases, and 16 bases lay between the germline ends. The CDR3 extends over 14 amino acids. Germline lookup yields CDR1 SGHRS and CDR2 YFSETQ. The CDR3 spells CATRTEPLSYEQYF. The CDR3 DNA reads TGCGCCACGAGGACAGAGCCCCTCTCCTACGAGCAGTACTTC.

The rearrangement joins TRBV9 to TRBJ2-7; 10 nucleotides line up with TRBD1. Trimming removed 3 bases from V and 5 bases from J; junction bases left unmatched: 5. This CDR3 contains 14 residues. The germline gives CDR1 SGDLS, CDR2 YYNGEE. The CDR3, as DNA: TGTGCCAGCAGCGCCGGGACAGGGGCCCACGAGCAGTACTTC. Residues: CASSAGTGAHEQYF. The full variable domain, in which reference TRBV9 and TRBJ2-7 provide the parts outside the CDR3, is DSGVTQTPKHLITATGQRVTLRCSPRSGDLSVYWYQQSLDQGLQFLIQYYNGEERAKGNILERFSAQQFPDLHSELNLSSLELGDSALYFCASSAGTGAHEQYFGPGTRLTVT.

V is TRBV15 and J is TRBJ2-1, with 8 nucleotides matching TRBD1. Trimming at V came to 0 bases and at J to 2 bases, leaving 6 bases not matched to a gene. CDR3 length equals 17 residues. Germline V gene sequence: CDR1 LNHNV, CDR2 YYDKDF (reference sequence). Here the CDR3 DNA reads TGTGCCACCAGCAGAGAGCCCCCGGGACAGGCCTACAATGAGCAGTTCTTC. Translated, it gives CATSREPPGQAYNEQFF.

This rearrangement joins TRBV5-1 to TRBJ2-3; D unclear. The germline V gene has CDR1 SGHRS and CDR2 YFSETQ. CDR3 size: 14 residues. V lost 4 bases and J 6 bases, leaving 15 bases between the germline ends. The CDR3 reads CASSPAVGPDTQYF. CDR3 nucleotide sequence: TGCGCCAGCAGCCCGGCCGTTGGGCCGGATACGCAGTATTTT.

The chain uses TRBV7-2 and TRBJ2-7; either TRBD1 or TRBD2 may fit D (6 bases each). Germline V gene data show CDR1 as SGHTA and CDR2 as FQGNSA. Trimming pared 2 bases from V and 6 bases from J, leaving 26 bases between. CDR3 length equals 18 residues. CDR3 amino acids: CASSLSTWGLGGGSEQYF. CDR3 sequence (DNA): TGTGCCAGCAGCTTAAGTACATGGGGCCTCGGAGGGGGTAGCGAGCAGTACTTC.

The gene calls are TRBV5-1 and TRBJ2-7; no reliable D call. Germline assignment: CDR1 SGHRS and CDR2 YFSETQ. The CDR3 has 13 amino acids. V lost 0 bases and J 5 bases, leaving 9 bases between the germline ends. The CDR3, as DNA: TGCGCCAGCAGCTTGGTGGGTTCTGACGAGCAGTACTTC. It codes for CASSLVGSDEQYF.

This clone has just one count. CDR3 in amino acids: CASEKAGRVYEQYF. The CDR3 nucleotides are TGTGCCAGTGAAAAAGCCGGGAGAGTGTACGAGCAGTACTTC. The chain combines TRBV6-5 with TRBJ2-7, with a weak D call TRBD2 (6 bases). Germline assignment: CDR1 MNHEY and CDR2 SVGAGI. The CDR3 length is 14 residues. Between the trimmed V and J ends, which lost 9 bases and 4 bases, there was a span of 19 bases.

The chain employs TRBV29-1 and TRBJ1-1; 9 bases align to TRBD1. Germline V gene lookup returns CDR1 SQVTM and CDR2 ANQGSEA. V gave up 6 bases and J gave up 8 bases; unmatched junction bases: 16. The CDR3 is 15 amino acids. The CDR3 nucleotides read TGCAGCGTAACGGACAGGGGCGCGTACCTAGGGGAAGCTTTCTTT. Encoded protein: CSVTDRGAYLGEAFF.

The chain links TRBV12-3 or TRBV12-4 to TRBJ1-1, with D unclear. The V and J ends lost 3 bases and 1 base respectively, with 6 bases between them. The CDR3 is made up of 13 amino acids. As DNA, the CDR3 is TGTGCCAGCAGTTTGGCGGCGAACACTGAAGCTTTCTTT. It specifies CASSLAANTEAFF.

DNA for the CDR3: TGTGCCACCAGCAGTGGTTTTGGCTACACCTTC. It specifies CATSSGFGYTF. This chain links TRBV15 with TRBJ1-2, with D unclear. Trimming stripped 3 bases from V and 7 bases from J, with 6 bases between. CDR3 length: 11 residues. Germline V gene sequence: CDR1 LNHNV, CDR2 YYDKDF (reference sequence).